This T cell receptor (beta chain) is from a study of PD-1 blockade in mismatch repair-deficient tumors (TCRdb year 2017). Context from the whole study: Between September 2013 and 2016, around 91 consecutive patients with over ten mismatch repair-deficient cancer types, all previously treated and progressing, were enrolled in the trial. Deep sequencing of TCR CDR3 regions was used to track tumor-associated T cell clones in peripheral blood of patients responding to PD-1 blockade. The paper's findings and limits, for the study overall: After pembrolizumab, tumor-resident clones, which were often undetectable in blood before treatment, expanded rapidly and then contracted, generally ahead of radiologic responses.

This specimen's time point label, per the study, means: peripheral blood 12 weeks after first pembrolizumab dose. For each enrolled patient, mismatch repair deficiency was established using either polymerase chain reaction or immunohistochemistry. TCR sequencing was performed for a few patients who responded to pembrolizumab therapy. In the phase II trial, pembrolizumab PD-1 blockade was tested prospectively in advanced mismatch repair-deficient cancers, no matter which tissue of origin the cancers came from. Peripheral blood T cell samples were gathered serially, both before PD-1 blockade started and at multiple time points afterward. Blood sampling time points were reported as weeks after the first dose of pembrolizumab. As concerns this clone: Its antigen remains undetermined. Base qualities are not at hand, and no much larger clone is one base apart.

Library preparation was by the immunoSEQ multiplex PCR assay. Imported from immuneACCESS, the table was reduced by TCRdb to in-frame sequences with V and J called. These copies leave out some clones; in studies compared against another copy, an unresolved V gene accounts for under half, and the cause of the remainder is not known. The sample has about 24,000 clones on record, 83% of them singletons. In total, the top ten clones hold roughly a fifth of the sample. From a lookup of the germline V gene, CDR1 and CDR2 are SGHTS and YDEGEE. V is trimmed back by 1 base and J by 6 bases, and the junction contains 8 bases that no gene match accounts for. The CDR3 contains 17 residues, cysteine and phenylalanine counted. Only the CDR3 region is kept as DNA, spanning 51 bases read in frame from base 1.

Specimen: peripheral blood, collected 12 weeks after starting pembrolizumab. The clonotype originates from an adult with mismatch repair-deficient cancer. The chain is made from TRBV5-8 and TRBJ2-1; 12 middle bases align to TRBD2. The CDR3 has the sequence CASSLTSRLAGANEQFF. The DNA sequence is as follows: TGTGCCAGCAGCTTGACCTCTCGACTAGCGGGAGCCAATGAGCAGTTCTTC.